This TCR beta chain was captured by sequencing in a study of early T cells in non-severe SARS-CoV-2 infection. Turning to the study itself: Chains were not paired, and sequencing was done on bulk RNA from unsorted whole blood.

The CDR3 sequence is 11 residues long. Germline V gene sequence: CDR1 SQVTM, CDR2 ANQGSEA. Trimming removed 4 bases from V and 3 bases from J, with 6 bases in between. Study results and limitations: Sequences matched to VDJdb favored anti-spike CD8 responses, while private and CD4 specificities were missed.

This clonotype has just a few counts. Its matching antigen is unknown. Individual cDNA molecules carried attached unique molecular identifiers. MiXCR, run by TCRdb on the 5' RACE reads, gives a single entry per CDR3 protein. The sample shows 55,000 to 75,000 distinct CDR3 sequences, approximately 6.1% of them seen only once. The source of this sequence is an adult who was a healthcare worker with PCR-confirmed SARS-CoV-2 infection or an uninfected control (not recorded which). This sequence joins TRBV29-1 and TRBJ1-1; D is unresolved. The starting material was whole blood, obtained at baseline. The CDR3 sequence is CSVVGHTEAFF. The CDR3 DNA sequence: TGCAGCGTTGTAGGCCACACTGAAGCTTTCTTT.